This T cell receptor beta chain is drawn from a study of T cell changes during pregnancy in multiple sclerosis. TCRdb keeps only in-frame clones here, not all; method: immunoSEQ multiplex PCR. The table has around 48,000 clones, around 92% seen once. Germline V gene data show CDR1 as MNHEY and CDR2 as SVGAGI. The CDR3 has 16 amino acids. The trim removed 2 bases at V and 2 bases at J, leaving 4 bases unmatched. This material consisted of CD4+ T cells from peripheral blood mononuclear cells, taken in the third trimester of pregnancy. The V gene is TRBV6-5, the J gene TRBJ2-7, with 12 bases that match TRBD2. The TCR originated in a female donor with multiple sclerosis, enrolled in a pregnancy study. CDR3 loop: CASSYTRTSGTYEQYF. The CDR3 bases are TGTGCCAGCAGTTACACCAGGACTAGCGGGACCTACGAGCAGTACTTC.